This TCR beta chain was retrieved from a study of identical twins. Overall study results and limits: Abundant beta clonotypes from cord blood had fewer insertions, unlike memory repertoires, which showed none. It was out-of-frame TCR alpha sharing in monozygotic twins that models underestimated.

In every case, the donor was a healthy Caucasian. Note on this clonotype: The antigen is not known.

Unique molecular identifiers were present on cDNA, and template switching added a universal primer site. TCRdb analysed the 5' RACE reads with MiXCR anew, one entry per CDR3 protein. In the table there are approximately 690,000 distinct CDR3 sequences, around 6.1% of which are singletons. Trimming shortened V by 3 bases and J by 7 bases, and 15 bases separated the two germline ends. This CDR3 spans 13 amino acids. Per germline, CDR1 DFQATT and CDR2 SNEGSKA (reference sequence). The sequenced sample consisted of naive T cells sorted from blood. The V gene is TRBV20-1, the J gene TRBJ1-2, with a possible D match to TRBD1 (5 bases). This receptor was identified in a man between 18 and 35 years old in good health. Written as DNA, the CDR3 is TGCAGTGCTAGTGCGGGGGGTTTTTCTGGCTACACCTTC. Translated: CSASAGGFSGYTF.